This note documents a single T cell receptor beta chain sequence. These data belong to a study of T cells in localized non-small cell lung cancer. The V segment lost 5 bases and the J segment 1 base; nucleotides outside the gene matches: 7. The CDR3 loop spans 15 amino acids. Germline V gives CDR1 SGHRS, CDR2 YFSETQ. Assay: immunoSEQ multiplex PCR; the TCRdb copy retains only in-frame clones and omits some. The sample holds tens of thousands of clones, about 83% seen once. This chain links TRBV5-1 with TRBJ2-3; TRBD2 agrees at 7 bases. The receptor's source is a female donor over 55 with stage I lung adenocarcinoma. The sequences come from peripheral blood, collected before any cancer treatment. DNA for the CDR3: TGCGCCAGCAGAGAGAGCGGGGACCGCACAGATACGCAGTATTTT. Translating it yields CASRESGDRTDTQYF.